The present T cell receptor (beta chain) was sequenced within a study of a mutant IDH1 vaccine in newly diagnosed glioma. Overall study context: All eight of the vaccinations patients received fell in weeks 1, 3, 5, 7, 11, 15, 19 and 23. Radiotherapy alone preceded vaccination by 4-6 weeks; alternatively, vaccination started with temozolomide cycles. Mean patient age was around 40 years; approximately 62% were male and about 40% female. Whole-study findings and limits: It was just under 95% of patients that developed vaccine-induced immune responses.

Specified time point: week 5, during vaccination. It was 300 ug of mutant IDH1 20-mer peptide that made up each vaccine dose, given with topical imiquimod. V lost 1 base, J lost 8 bases, and 11 bases lay in between. Germline V gene data show CDR1 as SGHTA and CDR2 as FQGNSA. The CDR3 sequence is 14 residues long. Points on this clone: Antigen unknown.

Profiled with immunoSEQ multiplex PCR; TCRdb holds only in-frame clones, not every one. The sample contains some 51,000 clones, just under 80% of which appear only once. The receptor was isolated from a middle-aged woman with glioma. This material consisted of PBMCs, taken from a glioma patient whose treatment included an IDH1 peptide vaccine. The chain employs TRBV7-2 and TRBJ1-4; possible D gene TRBD1, 5 bases. In DNA, the CDR3 is TGTGCCAGCAGCTTAGGGGGCCGGCCGGAAAAACTGTTTTTT. Protein product: CASSLGGRPEKLFF.